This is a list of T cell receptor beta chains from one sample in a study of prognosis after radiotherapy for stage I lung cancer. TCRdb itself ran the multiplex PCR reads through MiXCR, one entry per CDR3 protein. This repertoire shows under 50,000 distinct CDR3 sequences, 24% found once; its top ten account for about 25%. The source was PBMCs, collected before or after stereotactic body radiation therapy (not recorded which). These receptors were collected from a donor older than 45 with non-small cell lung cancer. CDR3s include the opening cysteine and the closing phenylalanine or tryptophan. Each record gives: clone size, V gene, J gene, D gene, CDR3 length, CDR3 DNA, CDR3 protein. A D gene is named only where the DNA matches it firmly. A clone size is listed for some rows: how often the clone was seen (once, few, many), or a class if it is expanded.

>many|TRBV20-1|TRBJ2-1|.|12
TGCAGTGCTACATGGGGGTACAATGAGCAGTTCTTC
CSATWGYNEQFF
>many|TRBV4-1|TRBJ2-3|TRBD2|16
TGCGCCAACAGCCAAGAAGCGGGGGCGGGCTCAGATACGCAGTATTTT
CANSQEAGAGSDTQYF
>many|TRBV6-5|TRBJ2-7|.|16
TGTGCCAGCAGTTACTCGACCGTTTCCAGCTCCTACGAGCAGTACTTC
CASSYSTVSSSYEQYF
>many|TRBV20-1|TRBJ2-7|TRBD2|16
TGCAGTGCTAGAGATCCGACTAGCGGGAGTTTCTACGAGCAGTACTTC
CSARDPTSGSFYEQYF
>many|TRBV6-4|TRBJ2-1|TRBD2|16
TGTGCCAGCAGTTCACTAGCGGGAGGGGCCTACAATGAGCAGTTCTTC
CASSSLAGGAYNEQFF
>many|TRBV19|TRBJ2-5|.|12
TGTGCCAGTAGTAGCAGCCAAGAGACCCAGTACTTC
CASSSSQETQYF
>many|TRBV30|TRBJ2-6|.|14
TGTGCCTGGAGTAAGGGTTCGGGGGCCAACGTCCTGACTTTC
CAWSKGSGANVLTF
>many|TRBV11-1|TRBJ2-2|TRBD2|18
TGTGCCAGCACCACCAAATCGGGACTAGCGGGAGGTCCCGGGGAGCTGTTTTTT
CASTTKSGLAGGPGELFF
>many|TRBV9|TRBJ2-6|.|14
TGTGCCAGCAGCGTAGAATCTGGGGCCAACGTCCTGACTTTC
CASSVESGANVLTF
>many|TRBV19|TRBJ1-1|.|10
TGTGCCAGAATGAACACTGAAGCTTTCTTT
CARMNTEAFF
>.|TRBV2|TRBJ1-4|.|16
TGTGCCGGCAGTGAATACCCGCCTGATACTAATGAAAAACTGTTTTTT
CAGSEYPPDTNEKLFF
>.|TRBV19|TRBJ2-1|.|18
TGTGCCAGTAGTATGGGAGACAGTCTAACGGTAAGTGACAATGAGCAGTTCTTC
CASSMGDSLTVSDNEQFF
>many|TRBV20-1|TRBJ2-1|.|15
TGCAGTGCCCAGAAGGCAGGGGTAAACTACAATGAGCAGTTCTTC
CSAQKAGVNYNEQFF
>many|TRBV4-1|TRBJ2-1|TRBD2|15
TGCGCCAGCTCTAGCGGGCCGAGCTCCTACAATGAGCAGTTCTTC
CASSSGPSSYNEQFF
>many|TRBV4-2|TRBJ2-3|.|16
TGTGCCAGCAGCGCCGAAGCAATAGCAGGCACAGATACGCAGTATTTT
CASSAEAIAGTDTQYF
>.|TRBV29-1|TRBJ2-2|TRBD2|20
TGCAGCGTTGTGGACAGGGGGGCTAGCGGGAGGGCCCTGTTTATCGGTGAGCTGTTTTTT
CSVVDRGASGRALFIGELFF
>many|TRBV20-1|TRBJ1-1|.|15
TGCAGTGCTAGTTGGTCGACAGCGAAGAACACTGAAGCTTTCTTT
CSASWSTAKNTEAFF
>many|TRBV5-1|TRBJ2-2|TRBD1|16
TGCGCCAGCAGTCCCCCACAGGGGTCGAACACCGGGGAGCTGTTTTTT
CASSPPQGSNTGELFF
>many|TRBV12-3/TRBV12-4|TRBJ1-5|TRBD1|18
TGTGCCAGCAGTCCTAGGACAGGGGGCGCCCTGAGCAATCAGCCCCAGCATTTT
CASSPRTGGALSNQPQHF
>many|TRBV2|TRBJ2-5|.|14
TGTGCCAGCAGTGGGACCACCCTGCGGGAGACCCAGTACTTC
CASSGTTLRETQYF
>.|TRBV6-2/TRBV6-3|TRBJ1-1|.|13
TGTGCCGGCAGCCTCTTCATGAACACTGAAGCTTTCTTT
CAGSLFMNTEAFF
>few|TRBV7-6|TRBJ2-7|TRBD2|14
TGTGCCAGCAGCTTTAGCGGGGGGGCCGGCGAGCAGTACTTC
CASSFSGGAGEQYF
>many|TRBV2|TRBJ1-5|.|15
TGTGCCAGCAGTGAAGACGGACAGCCTACCCAGCCCCAGCATTTT
CASSEDGQPTQPQHF
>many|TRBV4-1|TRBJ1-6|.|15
TGCGCCAGCAGCCAAGGATATGGAGATAATTCACCCCTCCACTTT
CASSQGYGDNSPLHF
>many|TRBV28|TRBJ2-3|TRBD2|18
TGTGCCAGCAAAACCTGGCTAGCGGGAGGGCCGATTGCAGATACGCAGTATTTT
CASKTWLAGGPIADTQYF
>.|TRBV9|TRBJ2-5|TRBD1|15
TGTGCCAGCAGCGGCCAGAGTGTCAGGGGGGAGACCCAGTACTTC
CASSGQSVRGETQYF
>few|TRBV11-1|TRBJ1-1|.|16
TGTGCCAGCAGCCCACTACAAGGCAGGGCGGGCACTGAAGCTTTCTTT
CASSPLQGRAGTEAFF
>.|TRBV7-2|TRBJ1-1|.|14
TGTGCCAGCAGCTTAAGGCGGCATGGGGCTGAAGCTTTCTTT
CASSLRRHGAEAFF
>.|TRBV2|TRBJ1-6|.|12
TGTGCCAGCAGTGAAGAGGACAGTTATTTCCACTTT
CASSEEDSYFHF
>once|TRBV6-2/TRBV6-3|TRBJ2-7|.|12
TGTGCCAGCAGTTACGACCACTACGACCATTACTTC
CASSYDHYDHYF
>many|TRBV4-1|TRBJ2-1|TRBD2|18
TGCGCCAGCAGCCAAGATCTTGGCGCTAGCGGGGGGTACAATGAGCAGTTCTTC
CASSQDLGASGGYNEQFF
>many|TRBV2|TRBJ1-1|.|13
TGTGCCAGTCAAGAGGGCCCCGTATCTGAAGCTTTCTTT
CASQEGPVSEAFF
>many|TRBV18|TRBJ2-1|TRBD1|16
TGTGCCAGCTCTCCACCGAACAGGGGGAGCCACAATGAGCAGTTCTTC
CASSPPNRGSHNEQFF
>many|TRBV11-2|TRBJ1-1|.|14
TGTGCCAGCAGCTGGACAGCCCCGGACACTGAAGCTTTCTTT
CASSWTAPDTEAFF
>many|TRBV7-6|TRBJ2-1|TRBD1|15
TGTGCCAGCAGCTCCACCGGGACAGGGGCCGATGAGCAGTTCTTC
CASSSTGTGADEQFF
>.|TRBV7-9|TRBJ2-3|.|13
TGTGCCAGCAGCTTAGCGGGAACCTATACGCAGTATTTT
CASSLAGTYTQYF
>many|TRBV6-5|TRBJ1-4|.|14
TGTGCCAGCAGTTGGACAGCAACTAATGAAAAACTGTTTTTT
CASSWTATNEKLFF
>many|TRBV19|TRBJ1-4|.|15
TGTGCCAGTAGTAATTTTGCAGGTCATAATGAAAAACTGTTTTTT
CASSNFAGHNEKLFF
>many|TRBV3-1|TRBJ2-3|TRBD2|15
TGTGCCAGCAGCCGCCTAGCGGGAGTCACAGATACGCAGTATTTT
CASSRLAGVTDTQYF
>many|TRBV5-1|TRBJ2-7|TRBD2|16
TGCGCCAGCAGCCCCGGGGTAGCGGGAGGGCTGTACGAGCAGTACTTC
CASSPGVAGGLYEQYF
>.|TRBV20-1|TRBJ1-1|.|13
TGCAGAGCTAGAGATCTGGCGTCCCCTGAAGCTTTCTTT
CRARDLASPEAFF
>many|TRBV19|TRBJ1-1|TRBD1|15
TGTGCCAGTAGTGCTTACAGGGGCATGAACACTGAAGCTTTCTTT
CASSAYRGMNTEAFF
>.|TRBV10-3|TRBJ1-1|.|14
TGTGCCATCAGTGAGGGACCGATGAACACTGAAGCTTTCTTT
CAISEGPMNTEAFF
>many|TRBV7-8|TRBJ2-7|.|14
TGTGCCAGCAGCTCACGAGAGGGATCCTACGAGCAGTACTTC
CASSSREGSYEQYF
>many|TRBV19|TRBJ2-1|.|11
TGTGCCAGTAGTATGATGGAGGCGCAGTTCTTC
CASSMMEAQFF
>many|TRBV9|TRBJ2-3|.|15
TGTGCCAGCAGCGCTATGGGACACCACACAGATACGCAGTATTTT
CASSAMGHHTDTQYF
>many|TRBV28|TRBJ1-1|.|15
TGTGCCAGCAGTTTAGGGGGGTCTGGTAACACTGAAGCTTTCTTT
CASSLGGSGNTEAFF
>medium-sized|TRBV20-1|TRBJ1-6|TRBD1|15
TGCAGTGCTAGAGATCTTGGAGGGGGCAGGGCGGCCCTCCACTTT
CSARDLGGGRAALHF
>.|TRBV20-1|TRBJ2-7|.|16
TGCAGTGTTAGAGAGCCTTGGGGGGAGACCTCCTACGAGCAGTACTTC
CSVREPWGETSYEQYF